This TCR beta chain was recovered during a study of PD-L1 blockade in urothelial cancer (dated by TCRdb to the late 2010s). Regarding the complete study: All patients started therapy around 2014 and received atezolizumab 1,200 mg intravenously every 3 weeks. Just over 28 patients had pretreatment blood TCR-seq, around 25 had at least one posttreatment blood collection, and around 25 had tumor TCR-seq. About 90% of the roughly 30 patients were identified as males with urothelial cancer of bladder origin, and a prior smoking history was reported by 18 of 29 patients. Durable clinical benefit meant progression-free survival longer than 6 months, and TCR features were also tested against progression-free and overall survival. In the same patients who had TCR sequencing, pretreatment tumors also underwent whole exome sequencing and RNA sequencing. Patients had an ECOG performance status of 0 or 1 and had received between 0 and 3 prior chemotherapy regimens. Blood samples were analyzed at 3 weeks after treatment start (second dose) and at 6 weeks after treatment start. Pretreatment tumor samples, along with matched peripheral blood serially collected before and after atezolizumab treatment, were subjected to TCR sequencing. Durable clinical benefit was achieved by nine patients and was not achieved by 20 patients. Blood samples gave a median of roughly 150,000 T cells and under 85,000 unique TCRs, with a median clonality of approximately 0.08. Somatic, immune and clinical correlates of response to PD-L1 blockade with atezolizumab in urothelial cancer were the focus of an exploratory multi-omic analysis. Broader findings and caveats from the paper: A pretreatment peripheral blood TCR clonality below the median was linked to improved progression-free and overall survival. Greater expansion of tumor-associated TCR clones in peripheral blood 3 weeks after the start of treatment was observed in patients with durable benefit (n of about 24, p = 0.022). Small sample size (n of about 30) and many exploratory analyses mean the results are intended to be hypothesis-generating.

About this clone: It lacks a known antigen. Base quality data are lacking; no much larger clone is found one base away.

For CDR1 and CDR2, the germline V gene lists SGHVS and FQNEAQ. V loses 5 bases, J loses 2 bases, and the germline ends lie 16 bases apart. The CDR3 runs 15 residues from the cysteine to the phenylalanine. This entry keeps only the CDR3 DNA: 45 bases, framed from base 1. A total of about 31 patients with locally advanced or metastatic urothelial carcinoma, treated at Memorial Sloan Kettering on a trial protocol, made up the cohort. Peripheral blood mononuclear cells were collected from each patient pretreatment and during treatment, giving between 1 and 8 total time points per patient. The Qiagen DNeasy Blood extraction kit was used to purify genomic DNA from total PBMCs and tumor samples. PBMCs were collected pretreatment and during treatment, and were isolated and stored as previously described. To estimate absolute template abundance from read counts, synthetic TCR analog templates were spiked into each PCR. TCRbeta CDR3 regions were amplified from genomic DNA with bias-controlled V and J gene primers using the immunoSEQ assay. Sequencing of rearranged TCRbeta segments was done at approximately 20X coverage. The study's processing was this. Sequencing errors were corrected by clustering and CDR3s were annotated against IMGT to assign V, D and J genes. Downstream analyses used only productive TCRbeta rearrangements, leaving out any out-of-frame or stop-codon sequences. Clonality was computed as one minus Shannon entropy normalized by the log of the number of unique productive sequences. Fisher's exact test with Benjamini-Hochberg correction, using a cutoff of adjusted p below 0.01, was how clones that differed between time points or between blood and tumor were identified. Entries here come from immuneACCESS through TCRdb and include only in-frame sequences with V and J called. Some clones fail to appear in such tables; in the studies checked, an unresolved V gene covers under half of the shortfall, and the cause of the remainder is unknown. V and J calls plus clone size are reproduced from that table; the DNA served to infer D and trimming. The sample yields 25,000 to 35,000 clones; around 87% were counted once. 3% to 4% of the sample is in the top ten clones.

The specimen was PBMCs, collected around atezolizumab (anti-PD-L1) treatment. The receptor was isolated from a man aged 50 to 60 with urothelial cancer. The sequence links TRBV7-8 to TRBJ2-7; the D gene is not confidently resolved. The DNA is as follows: TGTGCCAGCAGCCGAACCATCGAACTTCCCTACGAGCAGTACTTC. Its translation reads: CASSRTIELPYEQYF. The full variable domain, completed from the reference TRBV7-8 and TRBJ2-7 proteins outside the CDR3, reads GAGVSQSPRYKVAKRGQDVALRCDPISGHVSLFWYQQALGQGPEFLTYFQNEAQLDKSGLPSDRFFAERPEGSVSTLKIQRTQQEDSAVYLCASSRTIELPYEQYFGPGTRLTVT.